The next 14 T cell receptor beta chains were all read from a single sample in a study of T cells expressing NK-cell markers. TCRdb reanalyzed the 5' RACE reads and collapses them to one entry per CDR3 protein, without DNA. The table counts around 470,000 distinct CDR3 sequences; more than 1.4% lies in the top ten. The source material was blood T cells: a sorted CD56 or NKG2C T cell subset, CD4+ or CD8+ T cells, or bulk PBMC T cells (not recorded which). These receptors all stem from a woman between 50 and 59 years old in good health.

CDR3 residues: CASSPVSSRGRELFF. The chain couples TRBV14 to TRBJ2-2; TCRdb indicates TRBD1, and absent DNA this call remains unverified. The CDR3 consists of 15 residues. Germline V gene data show CDR1 as SGHDN and CDR2 as FVKESK.

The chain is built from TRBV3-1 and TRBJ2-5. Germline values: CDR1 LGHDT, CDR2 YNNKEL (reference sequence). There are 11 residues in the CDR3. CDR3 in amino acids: CASSHVADQYF.

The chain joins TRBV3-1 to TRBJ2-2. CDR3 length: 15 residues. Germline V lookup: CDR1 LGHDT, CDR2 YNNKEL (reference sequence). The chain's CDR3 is CASSQRGVYTGELFF.

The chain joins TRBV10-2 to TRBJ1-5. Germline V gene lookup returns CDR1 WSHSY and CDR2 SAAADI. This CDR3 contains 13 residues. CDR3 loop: CASSVRNNQPQHF.

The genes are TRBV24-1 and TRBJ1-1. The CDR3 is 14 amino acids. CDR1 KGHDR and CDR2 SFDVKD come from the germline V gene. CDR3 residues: CATSTRRSNTEAFF.

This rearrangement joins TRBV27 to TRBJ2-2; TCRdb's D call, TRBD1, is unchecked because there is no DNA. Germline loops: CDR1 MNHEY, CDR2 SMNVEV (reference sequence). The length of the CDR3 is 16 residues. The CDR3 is CASSFLQGTLTGELFF.

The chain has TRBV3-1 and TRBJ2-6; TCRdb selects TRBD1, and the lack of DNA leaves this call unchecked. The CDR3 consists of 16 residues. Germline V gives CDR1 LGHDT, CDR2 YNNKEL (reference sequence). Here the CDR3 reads CASSLIPGAGANVLTF. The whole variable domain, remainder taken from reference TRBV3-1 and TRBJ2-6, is DTAVSQTPKYLVTQMGNDKSIKCEQNLGHDTMYWYKQDSKKFLKIMFSYNNKELIINETVPNRFSPKSPDKAHLNLHINSLELGDSAVYFCASSLIPGAGANVLTFGAGSRLTVL.

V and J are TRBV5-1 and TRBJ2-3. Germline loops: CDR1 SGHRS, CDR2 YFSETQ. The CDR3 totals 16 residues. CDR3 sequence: CASSFLGPFSTDTQYF.

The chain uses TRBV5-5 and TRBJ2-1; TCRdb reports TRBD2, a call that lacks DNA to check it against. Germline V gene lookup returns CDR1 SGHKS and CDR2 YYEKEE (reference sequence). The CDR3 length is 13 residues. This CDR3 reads CASSFRTNNEQFF.

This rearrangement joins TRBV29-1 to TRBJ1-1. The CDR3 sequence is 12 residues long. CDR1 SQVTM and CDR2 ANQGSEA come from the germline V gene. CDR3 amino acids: CSGRTSNTEAFF.

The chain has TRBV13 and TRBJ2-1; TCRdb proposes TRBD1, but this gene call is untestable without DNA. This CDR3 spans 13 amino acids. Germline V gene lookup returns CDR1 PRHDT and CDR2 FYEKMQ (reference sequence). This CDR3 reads CASRWTPYNEQFF.

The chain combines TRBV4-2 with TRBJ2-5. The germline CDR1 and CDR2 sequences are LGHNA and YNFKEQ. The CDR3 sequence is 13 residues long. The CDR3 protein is CASSQGYQETQYF.

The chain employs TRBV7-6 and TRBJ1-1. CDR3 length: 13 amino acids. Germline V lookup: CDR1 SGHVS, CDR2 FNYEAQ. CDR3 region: CASSLSEATQAFF.

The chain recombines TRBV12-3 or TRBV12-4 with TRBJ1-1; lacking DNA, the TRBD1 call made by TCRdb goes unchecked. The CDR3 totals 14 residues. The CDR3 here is CASSFGDRVTEAFF.